This is a list of T cell receptor beta chains from one sample in a study of blood T cells in healthy people across ages. TCRdb re-called the 5' RACE reads with MiXCR, one entry per CDR3 protein. The sample holds about 590,000 distinct CDR3 sequences; 25% to 35% are singletons and the top ten take approximately 15%. Sequencing was carried out using blood. Receptor source: a woman older than 75 in good health. Both conserved end residues are part of each CDR3. The order of the fields is D gene, V gene, J gene, clone size, CDR3 DNA, CDR3 protein. D genes are given only for firm matches. For some rows the clone size is stated as once, few or many, or as a class when expanded; others skip it.

>TRBD2|TRBV10-3|TRBJ2-3|many
TGTGCCATCAGTCGATTAGCGGGGGCTCCCTCAGATACGCAGTATTTT
CAISRLAGAPSDTQYF
>NA|TRBV7-8|TRBJ2-7|many
TGTGCCAGCAGCTTAAGGGACGGCTTTCAGTACTTC
CASSLRDGFQYF
>NA|TRBV7-9|TRBJ1-4|NA
TGTGCCAGCAGCAGACTCGCGGCTAATGAAAAACTGTTTTTT
CASSRLAANEKLFF
>NA|TRBV6-5|TRBJ2-3|NA
TGTGCCAGCAGAGGACTCGGCGGTAGCACAGATACGCAGTATTTT
CASRGLGGSTDTQYF
>NA|TRBV28|TRBJ1-6|NA
TGTGCCAGCAGTTTCCTACGGACCGGAGGTTCACCCCTCCACTTT
CASSFLRTGGSPLHF
>TRBD2|TRBV2|TRBJ2-1|NA
TGTGCCAGCAGTGGTAGGGGAGGGGTCGATGAGCAGTTCTTC
CASSGRGGVDEQFF
>TRBD2|TRBV15|TRBJ2-7|many
TGTGCCACCAGCCGGAGCGGGGTGGAGCAGTACTTC
CATSRSGVEQYF
>TRBD1|TRBV12-3/TRBV12-4|TRBJ1-4|many
TGTGCCAGCCGCGGGACAGTTGAAAAACTGTTTTTT
CASRGTVEKLFF
>NA|TRBV28|TRBJ2-5|many
TGTGCCAGTGTGACAGGCCCAGAGACCCAGTACTTC
CASVTGPETQYF
>TRBD1|TRBV30|TRBJ2-7|NA
TGTGCCTGGAGTGTTACAGGGGGGCCGGGCGAGCAGTACTTC
CAWSVTGGPGEQYF
>TRBD2|TRBV29-1|TRBJ2-1|many
TGCAGCGTTGCCGGCGGGGGGGCCAATGATGAGCAGTTCTTC
CSVAGGGANDEQFF
>NA|TRBV20-1|TRBJ2-1|many
TGCAGCCCCGGGGCCGGGAATAACTTAAATGAGCAGTTCTTC
CSPGAGNNLNEQFF
>TRBD1|TRBV7-9|TRBJ2-5|many
TGTGCCAGCAGTCAACAGGGGGGAGAGACCCAGTACTTC
CASSQQGGETQYF
>NA|TRBV7-2|TRBJ1-2|many
TGTGCCAGCAGCCTTGCAGGGCGGGATGGCTACACCTTC
CASSLAGRDGYTF
>TRBD1|TRBV29-1|TRBJ1-5|NA
TGCAGCGTTGGACAGGGTAGTCAGCCCCAGCATTTT
CSVGQGSQPQHF
>NA|TRBV5-6|TRBJ2-1|many
TGTGCCAGCAGCTCCGACATTAAGGGACGACCCTACAATGAGCAGTTCTTC
CASSSDIKGRPYNEQFF
>TRBD2|TRBV7-3|TRBJ2-2|NA
TGTGCCAGCAGCCCCGCTTTAGCGGGGTGCGGGGAGCTGTTTTTT
CASSPALAGCGELFF
>TRBD1|TRBV29-1|TRBJ2-1|NA
TGCAGCGTTGCCCCGGACAGGGGAGAAGGCTACAATGAGCAGTTCTTC
CSVAPDRGEGYNEQFF
>TRBD1|TRBV10-2|TRBJ1-5|many
TGTGCCAGCAGTGGGACAGGGTATAGCAATCAGCCCCAGCATTTT
CASSGTGYSNQPQHF
>NA|TRBV6-1|TRBJ1-4|NA
TGTGCCAGCAGTTCACGGGGCCTTAATGAAAAACTGTTTTTT
CASSSRGLNEKLFF
>NA|TRBV6-5|TRBJ2-7|many
TGTGCCAGTCAGTTACTGGGGACCTACGAGCAGTACTTC
CASQLLGTYEQYF
>TRBD2|TRBV9|TRBJ2-1|many
TGTGCCAGCAGCCCAGGCGGGGGGGCTTACAATGAGCAGTTCTTC
CASSPGGGAYNEQFF
>NA|TRBV4-2|TRBJ2-3|few
TGTGCCAGCAGCCAAGCTTCCCCCACAGATACGCAGTATTTT
CASSQASPTDTQYF
>NA|TRBV5-5|TRBJ1-4|NA
TGTGCCAGCAGCGTTGGGGATTGGGGTGAAAAACTGTTTTTT
CASSVGDWGEKLFF
>NA|TRBV3-1|TRBJ1-2|many
TGTGCCAGCAGCCTACTGGGGGCGAACTATGGCTACACCTTC
CASSLLGANYGYTF
>NA|TRBV20-1|TRBJ2-6|NA
TGCAGTGCTAGAAGTGTGGCAGGGATAAAATCTGGGGCCAACGTCCTGACTTTC
CSARSVAGIKSGANVLTF
>TRBD1|TRBV5-1|TRBJ2-7|many
TGCGCCAGCAGCTTGGACGGACAGGGTTGGTACGAGCAGTACTTC
CASSLDGQGWYEQYF
>NA|TRBV27|TRBJ1-2|NA
TGTGCCAGCAGGGAATCCGGGACGGACTCTTATGGCTACACCTTC
CASRESGTDSYGYTF
>TRBD1|TRBV29-1|TRBJ2-1|many
TGCAGCGTGAAGGGACGAGGGACAGGGGTCTACAATGAGCAGTTCTTC
CSVKGRGTGVYNEQFF
>NA|TRBV6-2/TRBV6-3|TRBJ2-3|many
TGTGCCAGCAGTTACGTGGACTTCACAGATACGCAGTATTTT
CASSYVDFTDTQYF
>TRBD2|TRBV6-2/TRBV6-3|TRBJ2-3|many
TGTGCCAGCAGAGGGACTAGCGGGGTTGGAGATACGCAGTATTTT
CASRGTSGVGDTQYF